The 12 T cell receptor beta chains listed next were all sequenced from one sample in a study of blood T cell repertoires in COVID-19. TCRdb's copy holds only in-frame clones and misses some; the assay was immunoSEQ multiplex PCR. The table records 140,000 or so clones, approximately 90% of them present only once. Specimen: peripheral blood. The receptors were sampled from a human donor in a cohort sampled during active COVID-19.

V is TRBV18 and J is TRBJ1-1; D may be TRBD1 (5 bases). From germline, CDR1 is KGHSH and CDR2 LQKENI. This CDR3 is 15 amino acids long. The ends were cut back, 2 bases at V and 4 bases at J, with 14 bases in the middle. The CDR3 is CASSPNRPQGTEAFF. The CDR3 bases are TGTGCCAGCTCACCAAATCGGCCTCAGGGCACTGAAGCTTTCTTT.

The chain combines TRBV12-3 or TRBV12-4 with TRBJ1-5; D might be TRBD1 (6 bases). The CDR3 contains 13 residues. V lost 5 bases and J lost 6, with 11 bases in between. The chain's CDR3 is CASSPGVGQPQHF. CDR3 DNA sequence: TGTGCCAGCAGTCCAGGGGTGGGTCAGCCCCAGCATTTT.

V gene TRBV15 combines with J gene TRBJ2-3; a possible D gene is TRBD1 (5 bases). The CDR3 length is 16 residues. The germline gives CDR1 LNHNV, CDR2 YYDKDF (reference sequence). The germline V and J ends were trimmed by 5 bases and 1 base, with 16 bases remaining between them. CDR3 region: CATSLFAGSGTDTQYF. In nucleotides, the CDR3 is TGTGCCACCAGCCTTTTCGCAGGGTCGGGCACAGATACGCAGTATTTT.

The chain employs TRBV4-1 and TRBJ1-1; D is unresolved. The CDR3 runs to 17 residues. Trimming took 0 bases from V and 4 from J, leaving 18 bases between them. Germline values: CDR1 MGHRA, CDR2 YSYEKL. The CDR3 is CASSQDPYPGKGTEAFF. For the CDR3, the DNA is TGCGCCAGCAGCCAAGACCCCTACCCCGGGAAGGGCACTGAAGCTTTCTTT.

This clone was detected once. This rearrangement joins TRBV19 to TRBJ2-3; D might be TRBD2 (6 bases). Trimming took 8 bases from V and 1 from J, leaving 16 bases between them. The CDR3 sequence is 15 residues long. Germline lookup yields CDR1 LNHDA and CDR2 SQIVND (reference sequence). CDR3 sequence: CASRRGGAGTDTQYF. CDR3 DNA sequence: TGTGCCAGTCGTAGGGGCGGGGCAGGCACAGATACGCAGTATTTT.

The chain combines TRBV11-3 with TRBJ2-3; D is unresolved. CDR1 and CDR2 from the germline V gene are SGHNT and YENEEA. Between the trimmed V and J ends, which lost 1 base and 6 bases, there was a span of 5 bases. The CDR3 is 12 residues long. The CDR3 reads CASSLARDTQYF. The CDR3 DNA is TGTGCCAGCAGCTTAGCGCGGGATACGCAGTATTTT. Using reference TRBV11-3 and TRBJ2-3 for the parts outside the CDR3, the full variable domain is EAGVVQSPRYKIIEKKQPVAFWCNPISGHNTLYWYLQNLGQGPELLIRYENEEAVDDSQLPKDRFSAERLKGVDSTLKIQPAELGDSAVYLCASSLARDTQYFGPGTRLTVL.

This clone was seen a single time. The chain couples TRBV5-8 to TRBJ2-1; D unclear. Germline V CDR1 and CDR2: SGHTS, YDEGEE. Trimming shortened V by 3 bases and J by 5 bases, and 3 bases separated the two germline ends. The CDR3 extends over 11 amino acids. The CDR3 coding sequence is TGTGCCAGCAGCTACAACAATGAGCAGTTCTTC. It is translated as CASSYNNEQFF.

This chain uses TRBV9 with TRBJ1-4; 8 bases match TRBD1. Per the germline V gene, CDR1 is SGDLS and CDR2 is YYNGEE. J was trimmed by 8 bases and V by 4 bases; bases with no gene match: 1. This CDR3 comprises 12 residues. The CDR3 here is CASSRTGEKLFF. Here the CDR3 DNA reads TGTGCCAGCAGCCGGACAGGGGAAAAACTGTTTTTT.

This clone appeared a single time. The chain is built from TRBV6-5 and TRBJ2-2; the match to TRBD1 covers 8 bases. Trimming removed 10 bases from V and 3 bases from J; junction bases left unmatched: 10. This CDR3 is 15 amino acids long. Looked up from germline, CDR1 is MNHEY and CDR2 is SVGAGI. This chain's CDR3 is CATGTGRSHTGELFF. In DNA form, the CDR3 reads TGTGCCACCGGGACAGGCCGTTCCCACACCGGGGAGCTGTTTTTT.

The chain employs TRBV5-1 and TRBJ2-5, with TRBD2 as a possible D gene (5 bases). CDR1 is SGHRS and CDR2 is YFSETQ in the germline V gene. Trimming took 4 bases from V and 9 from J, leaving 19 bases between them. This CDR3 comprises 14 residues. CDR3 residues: CASSPTSGTPPQYF. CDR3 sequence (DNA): TGCGCCAGCAGCCCGACCTCGGGAACGCCGCCCCAGTACTTC.

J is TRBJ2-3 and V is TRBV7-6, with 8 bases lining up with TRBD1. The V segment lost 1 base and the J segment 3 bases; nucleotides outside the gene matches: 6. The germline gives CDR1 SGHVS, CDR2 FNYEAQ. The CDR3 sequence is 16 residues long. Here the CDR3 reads CASSLGLTGVTDTQYF. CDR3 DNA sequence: TGTGCCAGCAGCTTAGGCCTGACAGGGGTGACAGATACGCAGTATTTT.

In DNA form, the CDR3 reads TGTGCCAGCAGCGCCCGGGGAGTCTTTCCTTATAGCAATCAGCCCCAGCATTTT. This translates into CASSARGVFPYSNQPQHF. This chain uses TRBV7-8 with TRBJ1-5, with no clear D. The CDR3 is 18 amino acids. Germline CDR1 SGHVS, CDR2 FQNEAQ. The V end was cut by 5 bases, the J end by 0 bases, with 20 bases between.